Each of the 17 T cell receptor beta chains below was sequenced from the same sample in a study of molecular identifiers for immune sequencing clone quantification. Each CDR3 protein is one row after TCRdb ran MiXCR on the PCR reads. Seen here are about half a million distinct CDR3 sequences, 20% to 25% observed once, and the top ten hold 0.65% to 0.95%. Sample: naive CD8+ T cells from blood, with Jurkat cell RNA spiked in. Subset reported: FACS-sorted CD8+CD4-CCR7+CD45RA+ naive T cells. All receptors come from a human donor in good health. Some libraries in this study had Jurkat cell RNA spiked in.

This clonotype was recorded many times. This chain connects TRBV7-9 to TRBJ1-1; the D is unclear. V was shortened by 4 bases and J by 4 bases, with 10 bases between the two germline ends. CDR3 length: 13 residues. Per germline, CDR1 SEHNR and CDR2 FQNEAQ (reference sequence). The CDR3 nucleotides are TGTGCCAGCAGCTCTCCCTTTAGCACTGAAGCTTTCTTT. It encodes CASSSPFSTEAFF.

V and J are TRBV7-9 and TRBJ1-1, with D perhaps TRBD1 (6 bases). The CDR3 length is 14 residues. Trimming removed 4 bases at V and 1 base at J, with 10 bases between. In germline, CDR1 is SEHNR, CDR2 FQNEAQ (reference sequence). As DNA, the CDR3 is TGTGCCAGCAGCTCGACAGGAGAGAACACTGAAGCTTTCTTT. It is translated as CASSSTGENTEAFF.

Many counts were recorded for this clonotype. The chain combines TRBV27 with TRBJ2-3; TRBD2 aligns across 7 bases. The CDR3 has 14 residues. J lost 4 bases, V lost 6 bases, and 7 bases had no gene match. Germline CDR1 and CDR2: MNHEY and SMNVEV (reference sequence). CDR3 amino acids: CASRDRLAPDTQYF. The CDR3 region has the DNA TGTGCCAGCAGAGATAGACTAGCCCCAGATACGCAGTATTTT.

Comments on this clonotype: A much larger clone differs by one base, so this may be a read error. This sequence joins TRBV27 and TRBJ2-3; D is possibly TRBD2 (5 bases). The CDR3 is made up of 15 amino acids. V lost 5 bases and J 1 base, leaving 13 bases between the germline ends. CDR1 is MNHEY and CDR2 is SMNVEV in the germline V gene (reference sequence). This chain's CDR3 is CASSPYLEGTDTQYF. The CDR3 DNA sequence: TGTGCCAGCAGTCCCTACCTGGAGGGCACAGATACGCAGTATTTT.

This sequence joins TRBV4-3 and TRBJ2-3; 7 bases are shared with TRBD1. CDR3 length equals 19 residues. Per germline, CDR1 LGHNA and CDR2 YSLEER. Trimming took 4 bases from V and 7 from J; bases not matched to a gene: 23. CDR3 in amino acids: CASSRDHFRDSLPANTQYF. DNA for the CDR3: TGCGCCAGCAGCCGAGATCATTTCCGGGACAGCTTGCCGGCCAATACGCAGTATTTT.

This clonotype showed up just a few times. In this CDR3 the conserved last residue, phenylalanine or tryptophan, is missing, so a read error is likely. The genes are TRBV20-1 and TRBJ1-3, with no clear D. The CDR3 has 15 amino acids. Trimming pared 1 base from V and 2 bases from J, leaving 12 bases between. Germline V gene sequence: CDR1 DFQATT, CDR2 SNEGSKA (reference sequence). The CDR3 nucleotides are TGCAGTGCTAGAGGGGCCGGGGTTACTGGAAACACCATATATTCT. Translation: CSARGAGVTGNTIYS.

V usage is TRBV15 and J usage is TRBJ2-6, with 8 nucleotides matching TRBD1. The V gene's germline CDR1 is LNHNV and CDR2 YYDKDF (reference sequence). V was clipped by 4 bases and J by 1 base; unmatched bases: 15. This CDR3 comprises 20 residues. CDR3 sequence (DNA): TGTGCCACCAGCAAGTCAACCGGGACAGGAGTTTTTTCTGGGGCCAACGTCCTGACTTTC. It specifies CATSKSTGTGVFSGANVLTF.

Written as DNA, the CDR3 is TGCGCCAGCAGCCCCGACCAACGGGCTAATGAAAAACTGTTTTTT. It codes for CASSPDQRANEKLFF. This sequence joins TRBV4-3 and TRBJ1-4, with D unresolved. With 4 bases removed from V and 3 bases from J, the gap between germline ends came to 12 bases. Germline CDR1 LGHNA, CDR2 YSLEER. There are 15 residues in the CDR3.

Here the CDR3 reads CASGLGDHEQYF. The CDR3 DNA is TGTGCCAGCGGACTCGGCGACCACGAGCAGTACTTC. The rearrangement joins TRBV6-6 to TRBJ2-7, with TRBD2 as a possible D gene (5 bases). CDR1 MNHNY and CDR2 SVGAGI come from the germline V gene (reference sequence). V was cut by 8 bases and J by 5 bases, with 13 bases left in between. This CDR3 region has 12 residues.

Comments on this clonotype: Being one base from a much bigger clone, this may be a read error. The chain combines TRBV6-5 with TRBJ1-1; D gene unclear. The CDR3 has 14 residues. Germline CDR1 is MNHEY and CDR2 is SVGAGI. The CDR3 sequence is CVSSYSAANTEAFF. The CDR3 DNA follows: TGTGTCAGCAGTTACTCGGCAGCTAACACTGAAGCTTTCTTT.

On this clonotype itself: A much larger clone lies a single base off, so this may be a read error. The chain joins TRBV6-5 to TRBJ2-5, with 9 positions matching TRBD2. The CDR3 loop spans 18 amino acids. CDR1 MNHEY and CDR2 SVGAGI come from the germline V gene. CDR3 loop: CTSSYSPAGGPFPETQYF. CDR3 DNA: TGTACCAGCAGTTACTCTCCCGCGGGGGGGCCTTTTCCAGAGACCCAGTACTTC.

As to this clonotype: Since a much larger clone is just one base distant, this may be a read error. V is TRBV5-3 and J is TRBJ2-7, with 10 nucleotides matching TRBD1. TRBV5-3 qualifies as an ORF whose function is uncertain. This CDR3 region has 15 residues. CDR3 nucleotide sequence: TGTGCCAGCAGCTTATCGCGGACAGGGGGAGACGAGCAGTACTTC. Its protein is CASSLSRTGGDEQYF.

Regarding this clonotype: A junction boundary mismatches the germline segment, possibly from a read error. This rearrangement joins TRBV7-9 to TRBJ1-4; D not certain. The CDR3 spans 16 residues. Germline CDR1 reads SEHNR; CDR2 reads FQNEAQ (reference sequence). The CDR3 nucleotides are TGTACCAGCAGTCGTTCGGTGGACGCTGTCTCGGAAAAACTGTTTTTT. This codes for CTSSRSVDAVSEKLFF.

Remarks on this clonotype: This may come from a read error, since a much larger clone is one base off. This chain uses TRBV7-2 with TRBJ2-7; D gene unclear. Germline-derived CDR1 and CDR2 are SGHTA and FQGNSA. This CDR3 has 14 amino acids. V was cut by 3 bases and J by 0 bases, with 9 bases left in between. The CDR3 is CASSLAPNSYEQYF. The CDR3, as DNA: TGTGCCAGCAGCTTGGCGCCGAACTCCTACGAGCAGTACTTC. The full variable domain, rest sourced from reference TRBV7-2 and TRBJ2-7, is GAGVSQSPSNKVTEKGKDVELRCDPISGHTALYWYRQSLGQGLEFLIYFQGNSAPDKSGLPSDRFSAERTGGSVSTLTIQRTQQEDSAVYLCASSLAPNSYEQYFGPGTRLTVT.

In this sample, this clonotype turned up many times. CDR3 nucleotide sequence: TGTGCCAGCAGCCCCCCCTCGGCGGGCGTTCAAGAGACCCAGTACTTC. Residues: CASSPPSAGVQETQYF. V is TRBV7-6 and J is TRBJ2-5; perhaps TRBD2 as D (5 bases). Germline V CDR1 and CDR2: SGHVS, FNYEAQ. Deletions cut 5 bases from V and 2 bases from J, with 18 bases between. The CDR3 sequence is 16 residues long.

This clonotype was picked up many times. CDR3 sequence (DNA): TGCAGTGCTAGAGATGCCCAGCGGGAGGTCCAAGAGACCCAGTACTTC. Protein: CSARDAQREVQETQYF. V gene TRBV20-1 combines with J gene TRBJ2-5; TRBD2 matches 9 bases. The CDR3 sequence is 16 residues long. The germline gives CDR1 DFQATT, CDR2 SNEGSKA (reference sequence). Trimming cost V 0 bases and J 1 base; bases outside gene matches: 6.

The rearrangement links TRBV7-3 to TRBJ2-1, with D possibly TRBD2 on 6 matching bases. Germline V gene lookup returns CDR1 SGHTA and CDR2 FQGTGA. Trimming shortened V by 3 bases and J by 4 bases, and 19 bases separated the two germline ends. CDR3 length equals 17 residues. This CDR3 reads CASSFTTIGGIYNEQFF. The DNA for the CDR3 is TGTGCCAGCAGCTTCACTACCATCGGGGGAATATACAATGAGCAGTTCTTC.